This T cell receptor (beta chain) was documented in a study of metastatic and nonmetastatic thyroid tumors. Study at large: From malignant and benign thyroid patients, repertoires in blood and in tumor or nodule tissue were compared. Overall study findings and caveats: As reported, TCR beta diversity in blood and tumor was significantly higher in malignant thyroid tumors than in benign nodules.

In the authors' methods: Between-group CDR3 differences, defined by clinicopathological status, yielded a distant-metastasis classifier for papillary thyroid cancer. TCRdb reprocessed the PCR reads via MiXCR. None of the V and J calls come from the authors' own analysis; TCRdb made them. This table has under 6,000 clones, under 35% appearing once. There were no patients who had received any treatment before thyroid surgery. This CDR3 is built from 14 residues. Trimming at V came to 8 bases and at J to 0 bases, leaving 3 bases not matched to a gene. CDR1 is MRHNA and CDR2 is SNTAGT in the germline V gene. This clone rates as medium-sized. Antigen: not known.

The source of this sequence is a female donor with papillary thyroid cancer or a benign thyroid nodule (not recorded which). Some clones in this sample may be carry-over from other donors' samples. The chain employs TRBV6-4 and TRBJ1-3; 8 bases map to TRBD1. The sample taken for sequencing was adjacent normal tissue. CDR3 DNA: TGTGCCAGCGTGGACAGGGACTCTGGAAACACCATATATTTT. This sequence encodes CASVDRDSGNTIYF.